The clone carrying this T cell receptor beta chain was counted a few times. The data belong to a study of CD8+ T cells in alopecia areata. This CDR3 is built from 15 residues. V shed 2 bases and J shed 3 bases, with 11 bases lying between them. The germline gives CDR1 SGHVS, CDR2 FQNEAQ. Reverse transcription of extracted RNA yielded cDNA, which provided the sequencing template. Here immunoSEQ multiplex PCR was the method, and the copy in TCRdb shows in-frame clones only, minus some. The table has 150,000 to 200,000 clones, roughly 62% seen once. Treatment of the sample: oral pan-JAK inhibitor, 5-10 mg twice daily.

The sequence was collected from a human donor with alopecia areata. The chain links TRBV7-8 to TRBJ1-5; tentative D call: TRBD1 (6 bases). The source was CD8+ T cells sorted from blood, collected at week 24, from a patient treated with tofacitinib. This CDR3 reads CASSLRGTYNQPQHF. Here the CDR3 DNA reads TGTGCCAGCAGCTTAAGGGGGACATACAATCAGCCCCAGCATTTT.